This TCR beta chain was observed in a study of neoadjuvant nivolumab and ipilimumab in lung cancer. Comments on this clone: Its antigen remains unknown.

Trimming removed 2 bases from V and 7 bases from J, with 5 bases in between. There are 11 residues in the CDR3. Germline CDR1 reads MDHEN; CDR2 reads SYDVKM. Study-wide results and caveats: TCR clonality did not significantly correlate with pathologic tumor regression. TCR sequencing covered a small number of samples. Only two of four nivolumab-treated tumors gained richness and clonality by surgery.

Libraries were prepared by immunoSEQ multiplex PCR; TCRdb keeps only in-frame clonotypes and omits some of them. The sample includes fewer than 35,000 clones, roughly 90% of them seen just once. The chain links TRBV28 to TRBJ1-2, with TRBD1 as a possible D gene (5 bases). Sequenced here: peripheral blood, sampled after neoadjuvant nivolumab, alone or with ipilimumab, at or shortly before surgery. The source of this sequence is an adult with non-small cell lung cancer. The CDR3 DNA reads TGTGCCAGCAGTTTAGGGGGTGGCTACACCTTC. Translated, it gives CASSLGGGYTF.